Presented here are 4 T cell receptor beta chains from one specimen sequenced in a study of blood T cell repertoires in COVID-19. Profiled with immunoSEQ multiplex PCR; TCRdb holds only in-frame clones, not every one. There are roughly 200,000 clones in the sample; around four fifths occur only once, and around 6.3% lies in the top ten. Sequencing was performed on peripheral blood. These receptor sequences come from a woman in her thirties or forties with COVID-19, enrolled during active disease.

This clone was recorded only once. This chain connects TRBV18 to TRBJ2-4; D is possibly TRBD2 (6 bases). Between the trimmed V and J ends, which lost 3 bases and 0 bases, there was a span of 15 bases. CDR3 length: 17 amino acids. Germline CDR1 and CDR2: KGHSH and LQKENI. The CDR3: CASSPPPSEIAKNIQYF. The CDR3 DNA is TGTGCCAGCTCACCCCCCCCTAGCGAGATAGCCAAAAACATTCAGTACTTC.

The V call is TRBV23-1, the J call TRBJ1-3; the D is unclear. TRBV23-1 is classed as an ORF, of uncertain function. Deletions cut 2 bases from V and 0 bases from J, with 17 bases between. CDR3 length equals 18 residues. The CDR3 coding sequence is TGCGCCAGCAGTCAACCCCCCGATAGAATCCGCTCTGGAAACACCATATATTTT. As protein: CASSQPPDRIRSGNTIYF.

The sample holds a few counts of this clone. This chain links TRBV6-5 with TRBJ1-3; D might be TRBD1 (5 bases). CDR3 length equals 15 residues. Germline V CDR1 and CDR2: MNHEY, SVGAGI. V was clipped by 2 bases and J by 4 bases, with 12 bases between them. CDR3 in amino acids: CASSYPRESGNTIYF. CDR3 bases: TGTGCCAGCAGTTACCCCAGGGAATCCGGAAACACCATATATTTT.

This clone was picked up a small number of times. The chain carries TRBV10-3 and TRBJ1-2, with 9 bases matching TRBD1. CDR1 is ENHRY, CDR2 SYGVKD, per germline. The CDR3 sequence is 17 residues long. Trimming removed 6 bases from V and 5 bases from J; junction bases left unmatched: 16. In nucleotides, the CDR3 is TGTGCCATCAGGAGGCAAAGTACCGGGACAGGGACATATGGCTACACCTTC. It codes for CAIRRQSTGTGTYGYTF.